The 25 T cell receptor beta chains given below trace back to one sample, sequenced in a study of control samples from healthy donors and cancer patients. TCRdb keeps only in-frame clones here, not all; method: immunoSEQ multiplex PCR. The profile covers roughly 450,000 clones, with about 93% appearing a single time and roughly 6.4% taken by the ten largest. The sample consisted of PBMCs. The origin of the receptors is a middle-aged man with head and neck cancer.

This clone occurred once. This chain links TRBV25-1 with TRBJ2-7, with 7 positions matching TRBD2. The CDR3 sequence is 12 residues long. Trimming removed 5 bases from V and 3 bases from J; junction bases left unmatched: 1. The germline gives CDR1 MGHDK, CDR2 SYGVNS. CDR3 nucleotide sequence: TGTGCCAGCAGTACGGGGGGCTACGAGCAGTACTTC. Protein: CASSTGGYEQYF.

The genes are TRBV28 and TRBJ1-1; D not certain. The CDR3 spans 13 residues. With 4 bases removed from V and 0 bases from J, the gap between germline ends came to 6 bases. Germline V gives CDR1 MDHEN, CDR2 SYDVKM. In DNA form, the CDR3 reads TGTGCCAGCAGTTGGCCCCTGAACACTGAAGCTTTCTTT. It yields the protein CASSWPLNTEAFF.

Concerning this clone: An end of the junction differs from the germline gene, which may be a read error. Other DNA sequences in this sample translate to the same CDR3. V usage is TRBV27 and J usage is TRBJ1-5; tentative D call: TRBD1 (6 bases). Germline assignment: CDR1 MNHEY and CDR2 SMNVEV (reference sequence). The CDR3 totals 14 residues. In DNA form, the CDR3 reads TGTGCCAGCAGTACGGGACAACGCAACCAGCCCCAGCATTTT. It yields the protein CASSTGQRNQPQHF.

This chain uses TRBV7-2 with TRBJ2-3, with 9 bases aligning to TRBD2. This CDR3 region has 19 residues. The V gene's germline CDR1 is SGHTA and CDR2 FQGNSA. J was trimmed by 5 bases and V by 5 bases; bases with no gene match: 20. CDR3 in amino acids: CASSPTRGGRAVSRDTQYF. In nucleotides, the CDR3 is TGTGCCAGCAGCCCGACGCGGGGCGGGAGGGCCGTTTCTAGAGATACGCAGTATTTT. Looking up the rest from reference TRBV7-2 and TRBJ2-3 gives the full variable domain: GAGVSQSPSNKVTEKGKDVELRCDPISGHTALYWYRQSLGQGLEFLIYFQGNSAPDKSGLPSDRFSAERTGGSVSTLTIQRTQQEDSAVYLCASSPTRGGRAVSRDTQYFGPGTRLTVL.

This clone was seen only once. The chain joins TRBV30 to TRBJ2-4; 9 positions match TRBD1. J was trimmed by 7 bases and V by 3 bases; bases with no gene match: 10. This CDR3 region has 15 residues. Per germline, CDR1 GTSNPN and CDR2 SVGIG (reference sequence). The CDR3 sequence is CAWRGTGRPGNIQYF. CDR3 bases: TGTGCCTGGAGGGGGACAGGGCGGCCCGGGAACATTCAGTACTTC. Full variable domain (outside the CDR3, taken from reference TRBV30 and TRBJ2-4): SQTIHQWPATLVQPVGSPLSLECTVEGTSNPNLYWYRQAAGRGLQLLFYSVGIGQISSEVPQNLSASRPQDRQFILSSKKLLLSDSGFYLCAWRGTGRPGNIQYFGAGTRLSVL.

The chain links TRBV29-1 to TRBJ2-5; no clear D gene. CDR1 and CDR2 (germline): SQVTM, ANQGSEA. With 2 bases removed from V and 2 bases from J, the gap between germline ends came to 6 bases. CDR3 length: 12 amino acids. The CDR3 DNA is TGCAGCGTTGAACTACAGCAAGAGACCCAGTACTTC. Amino acids: CSVELQQETQYF.

In its sample, this clone was seen once. The gene calls are TRBV11-2 and TRBJ1-1, with TRBD1 matching over 7 bases. The V gene end was trimmed by 5 bases and the J gene end by 8 bases; junction bases not matched to a gene: 8. The CDR3 is 13 residues long. Germline values: CDR1 SGHAT, CDR2 FQNNGV. CDR3 in DNA: TGTGCCAGCAGCCTCGGGACAGCTATGGAAGCTTTCTTT. Translation gives CASSLGTAMEAFF.

The rearrangement uses TRBV3-1 (or the pseudogene TRBV3-2) and TRBJ2-3; TRBD1 agrees at 9 bases. The germline V gene encodes CDR1 LGHDT and CDR2 YNNKEL (reference sequence). Trimming cost V 5 bases and J 6 bases; bases outside gene matches: 6. The CDR3 sequence is 14 residues long. The DNA of the CDR3 is TGTGCCAGCAGCTTAGGGACAGGGTCGGATACGCAGTATTTT. Translating gives CASSLGTGSDTQYF.

This clone was found once. The chain carries TRBV10-1 and TRBJ1-1, with D unclear. The CDR3 runs to 14 residues. Germline V lookup: CDR1 WNHNN, CDR2 SYGVQD (reference sequence). V shed 1 base and J shed 3 bases, with 9 bases lying between them. CDR3 in amino acids: CASSEYRGDTEAFF. DNA for the CDR3: TGCGCCAGCAGTGAGTATCGCGGTGACACTGAAGCTTTCTTT.

The chain has TRBV19 and TRBJ1-6, with TRBD1 matching 9 bases. The ends lost 6 bases at V and 7 bases at J; junction bases unmatched: 10. Germline V gene data show CDR1 as LNHDA and CDR2 as SQIVND (reference sequence). This CDR3 region has 16 residues. Here the CDR3 reads CASRAPGQGLNSPLHF. The CDR3 DNA follows: TGTGCCAGTAGAGCGCCGGGACAGGGACTAAATTCACCCCTCCACTTT.

In nucleotides, the CDR3 is TGTGCCAGCTCACGCGGGACAGGGGGCGATCTGGGCTACACCTTC. Its translation: CASSRGTGGDLGYTF. The rearrangement joins TRBV18 to TRBJ1-2, with TRBD1 matching over 12 bases. Looked up from germline, CDR1 is KGHSH and CDR2 is LQKENI. V lost 4 bases, J lost 8 bases, and 8 bases stayed unmatched. This CDR3 spans 15 amino acids.

The V call is TRBV7-2, the J call TRBJ2-1, with D perhaps matching TRBD1 (6 bases). CDR1 is SGHTA, CDR2 FQGNSA, per germline. V was pared by 5 bases and J by 4 bases, with 12 bases between. The CDR3 length is 14 residues. The CDR3, as DNA: TGTGCCAGCAGCGTACAGGGCCCTTACAATGAGCAGTTCTTC. Amino acids: CASSVQGPYNEQFF.

The genes are TRBV29-1 and TRBJ2-3; TRBD1 aligns across 7 bases. Germline V gives CDR1 SQVTM, CDR2 ANQGSEA. There are 13 residues in the CDR3. Trimming at V came to 3 bases and at J to 3 bases, leaving 3 bases not matched to a gene. CDR3 nucleotide sequence: TGCAGCGTTGATGGGACAGCGACAGATACGCAGTATTTT. This encodes CSVDGTATDTQYF.

The chain has TRBV9 and TRBJ2-7, with TRBD1 as a possible D gene (5 bases). Deletions cut 3 bases from V and 1 base from J, with 11 bases between. Germline CDR1 SGDLS, CDR2 YYNGEE. This CDR3 has 14 amino acids. The chain's CDR3 is CASSAQQVSYEQYF. The CDR3, as DNA: TGTGCCAGCAGCGCCCAACAGGTTTCCTACGAGCAGTACTTC.

The gene calls are TRBV9 and TRBJ2-2, with TRBD1 matching over 8 bases. CDR1 SGDLS and CDR2 YYNGEE come from the germline V gene. The CDR3 covers 17 residues. The J segment lost 0 bases and the V segment lost 0 bases, leaving 4 bases of the junction unmatched. The CDR3 protein is CASSVGGTGPNTGELFF. CDR3 in DNA: TGTGCCAGCAGCGTAGGGGGGACAGGACCGAACACCGGGGAGCTGTTTTTT.

This rearrangement joins TRBV7-9 to TRBJ2-7; tentative D call: TRBD2 (6 bases). Germline CDR1 and CDR2: SEHNR and FQNEAQ (reference sequence). V was cut by 2 bases and J by 4 bases, with 15 bases left in between. This CDR3 contains 15 residues. CDR3 DNA: TGTGCCAGCAGCTTAACGCGGCGGGGAGGATACGAGCAGTACTTC. Its protein is CASSLTRRGGYEQYF. The full variable domain, with the rest looked up from reference TRBV7-9 and TRBJ2-7, is DTGVSQNPRHKITKRGQNVTFRCDPISEHNRLYWYRQTLGQGPEFLTYFQNEAQLEKSRLLSDRFSAERPKGSFSTLEIQRTEQGDSAMYLCASSLTRRGGYEQYFGPGTRLTVT.

This clone was detected only a few times. The chain uses TRBV10-1 and TRBJ1-4, with 7 bases that match TRBD1. The CDR3 has 15 amino acids. Germline values: CDR1 WNHNN, CDR2 SYGVQD (reference sequence). After removal of 6 bases from V and 10 bases from J, the junction contained 14 bases not matched to a gene. CDR3 DNA: TGCGCCAGCAGCGGGGGACAGAAGGGAGGGGGAAAACTGTTTTTT. Amino acids: CASSGGQKGGGKLFF.

The V call is TRBV5-1, the J call TRBJ2-7; 7 bases agree with TRBD1. The CDR3 is 16 amino acids. CDR1 is SGHRS and CDR2 is YFSETQ in the germline V gene. J gave up 3 bases and V 5 bases, and 14 bases lay outside the gene matches. The CDR3 loop is CASSWDGQDGNYEQYF. The CDR3 region has the DNA TGCGCCAGCAGTTGGGACGGACAGGACGGGAACTACGAGCAGTACTTC.

The chain has TRBV30 and TRBJ2-2; the D is unclear. From germline, CDR1 is GTSNPN and CDR2 SVGIG (reference sequence). V lost 0 bases to trimming and J lost 6 bases, with 8 bases between them. The length of the CDR3 is 13 residues. The CDR3 protein is CAWSVRLPGELFF. The CDR3 DNA sequence: TGTGCCTGGAGTGTTCGACTTCCCGGGGAGCTGTTTTTT.

J is TRBJ2-7 and V is TRBV19; 8 nucleotides match TRBD1. This CDR3 is 16 amino acids long. Losses at the gene ends were 6 bases for V and 3 bases for J; bases not matched to a gene: 13. Germline-derived CDR1 and CDR2 are LNHDA and SQIVND (reference sequence). CDR3 amino acids: CASSNLQRDRGYEQYF. The DNA of the CDR3 is TGTGCCAGTAGCAACCTTCAAAGAGACAGGGGCTACGAGCAGTACTTC. Full variable domain (remainder filled in from reference TRBV19 and TRBJ2-7): DGGITQSPKYLFRKEGQNVTLSCEQNLNHDAMYWYRQDPGQGLRLIYYSQIVNDFQKGDIAEGYSVSREKKESFPLTVTSAQKNPTAFYLCASSNLQRDRGYEQYFGPGTRLTVT.

The chain couples TRBV27 to TRBJ2-1; 11 bases are a match to TRBD2. Germline trimming cut 5 bases from V and 7 bases from J; bases unmatched to any gene: 10. The germline V gene has CDR1 MNHEY and CDR2 SMNVEV (reference sequence). The CDR3 has 16 amino acids. The CDR3 loop reads CASSALAGGPFNEQFF. For the CDR3, the DNA is TGTGCCAGCAGTGCCTTAGCGGGAGGGCCATTTAATGAGCAGTTCTTC.

This chain links TRBV18 with TRBJ1-2; D is uncertain. Germline lookup yields CDR1 KGHSH and CDR2 LQKENI. The CDR3 length is 17 residues. The V and J ends lost 3 bases and 1 base respectively, with 18 bases between them. The CDR3 nucleotides are TGTGCCAGCTCACCCTCGGGTGGGTCGCTCCTTAACTATGGCTACACCTTC. This encodes CASSPSGGSLLNYGYTF.

This clone was detected a few times. V gene TRBV30 combines with J gene TRBJ1-2; D is ambiguous. This CDR3 spans 11 amino acids. Germline-derived CDR1 and CDR2 are GTSNPN and SVGIG (reference sequence). V lost 2 bases and J 7 bases, leaving 8 bases between the germline ends. The CDR3 here is CAWSSMVGYTF. CDR3 nucleotides: TGTGCCTGGAGTAGTATGGTTGGCTACACCTTC.

The chain uses TRBV6-2 or TRBV6-3 and TRBJ2-1; unclear D gene. The CDR3 sequence is 12 residues long. The germline V gene encodes CDR1 MNHEY and CDR2 SVGEGT. The germline V and J ends were trimmed by 3 bases and 8 bases, with 8 bases remaining between them. Here the CDR3 DNA reads TGTGCCAGCAGTTATAGTATCTATGAGCAGTTCTTC. Its protein is CASSYSIYEQFF.

The chain links TRBV5-5 to TRBJ1-1; 9 bases align to TRBD1. J lost 4 bases, V lost 2 bases, and 6 bases had no gene match. This CDR3 contains 15 residues. Germline loops: CDR1 SGHKS, CDR2 YYEKEE (reference sequence). CDR3 in DNA: TGTGCCAGCAGCTTACGGACAGGGGAGGGCACTGAAGCTTTCTTT. Translating it yields CASSLRTGEGTEAFF. Filled out from reference TRBV5-5 and TRBJ1-1, the complete variable domain reads DAGVTQSPTHLIKTRGQQVTLRCSPISGHKSVSWYQQVLGQGPQFIFQYYEKEERGRGNFPDRFSARQFPNYSSELNVNALLLGDSALYLCASSLRTGEGTEAFFGQGTRLTVV.